Reported below is one TCR beta chain. The target of this receptor is not known. Base qualities are missing; no much larger clone stands one base away. The CDR3 regions of human TCRbeta chains were analyzed by immunosequencing. In the authors' own workflow: Repertoire TCRs were checked for matches against a reference library of SARS-CoV-2-specific TCRs that had been generated using the MIRA antigen-specificity platform. Breadth meant the fraction of unique TCRs that were SARS-CoV-2-associated, whereas depth meant the fraction of total T cells that were SARS-CoV-2-associated. Using the MIRA data, each spike-specific TCR was mapped to the spike region that the TCR reacts to and placed in a CD4 or CD8 class. Log10-transformed breadth and depth values were compared by one-way ANOVA with Sidak's multiple comparisons tests. Held by TCRdb, this immuneACCESS table contains in-frame sequences only and omits some clones. Under half of the omission traces to an unresolved V gene where checked; the cause of the rest is unknown. V and J calls and clone size are copied from that table; D and trimming were computed from the DNA. This sample holds about 140,000 clones; 80% to 90% were observed only once. The top ten clones comprise about 1.5% of the sample.

The CDR1 and CDR2 encoded by the germline V gene are MDHEN and SYDVKM. Germline trimming amounts to 7 bases on V and 3 bases on J, with 12 as the count of junction bases outside the gene matches. From cysteine to phenylalanine, the CDR3 is 15 amino acids long. Only CDR3 DNA remains: 45 bases, in frame from the first base. The data belong to a study of T cell responses to AZD1222 COVID-19 vaccine (dated by TCRdb to the early 2020s). Notes on the research overall: Because spike-specific TCR depth and breadth did not differ between the two schedules, AZD1222 recipients who got a second dose at roughly 4 weeks were pooled with those who got a second dose at roughly 12 weeks. Enrollment into the trials was organized by age into subgroups of 18-55, 56-69 and 70-plus years, and those subgroups contained roughly 160, 29 and 62 TCR-sequenced participants, respectively. TCR sequencing was performed for some 250 trial participants, of whom 207 were given two doses of AZD1222 and 26 were given two doses of MenACWY control vaccine. What the research found in general, with its limitations: Spike-specific TCR breadth and depth rose significantly after two AZD1222 doses compared with day 0 and with MenACWY recipients. Participants were mostly white British, with more females than males. The authors suggested clonal diversity may have been underestimated. Only five or six AZD1222 recipients were SARS-CoV-2 seropositive at baseline, limiting conclusions about previously exposed vaccinees. The whole spike protein was spanned by vaccine-associated CD4 TCRs, and dominant responses were seen in regions 160-218 and 743-854. No day 14 peak-response samples were available, so repertoires were characterized only after the peak T cell response. Nearly half of unique spike-specific TCRs reportedly recognized epitopes outside regions mutated in the B.1.351 and B.1.1.7 variants. In the small 56-69-year group, the increase in depth fell short of significance, most likely because of low power.

Interpreted using the paper, the time point label stands for: baseline before first vaccination. Samples from vaccinated people were obtained from the UK trials COV001 and COV002, which included a single-blind randomized controlled phase 2/3 trial of AZD1222 (ChAdOx1 nCoV-19) in healthy adults. For TCRbeta chain sequencing, PBMC samples were collected from trial participants at day 0 and at day 28 after the second dose. The sample was peripheral blood, taken on day 0 of AZD1222 vaccination. This chain joins TRBV28 to TRBJ2-7; TRBD2 aligns with 7 central bases. The source of this sequence is an adult in good health. The DNA is as follows: TGTGCCAGCAATAGTGTAGGGCTAGCGGTCTACGAGCAGTACTTC. Its protein is CASNSVGLAVYEQYF. With the portions outside the CDR3 filled from the reference TRBV28 and TRBJ2-7 genes, the complete variable region becomes DVKVTQSSRYLVKRTGEKVFLECVQDMDHENMFWYRQDPGLGLRLIYFSYDVKMKEKGDIPEGYSVSREKKERFSLILESASTNQTSMYLCASNSVGLAVYEQYFGPGTRLTVT.